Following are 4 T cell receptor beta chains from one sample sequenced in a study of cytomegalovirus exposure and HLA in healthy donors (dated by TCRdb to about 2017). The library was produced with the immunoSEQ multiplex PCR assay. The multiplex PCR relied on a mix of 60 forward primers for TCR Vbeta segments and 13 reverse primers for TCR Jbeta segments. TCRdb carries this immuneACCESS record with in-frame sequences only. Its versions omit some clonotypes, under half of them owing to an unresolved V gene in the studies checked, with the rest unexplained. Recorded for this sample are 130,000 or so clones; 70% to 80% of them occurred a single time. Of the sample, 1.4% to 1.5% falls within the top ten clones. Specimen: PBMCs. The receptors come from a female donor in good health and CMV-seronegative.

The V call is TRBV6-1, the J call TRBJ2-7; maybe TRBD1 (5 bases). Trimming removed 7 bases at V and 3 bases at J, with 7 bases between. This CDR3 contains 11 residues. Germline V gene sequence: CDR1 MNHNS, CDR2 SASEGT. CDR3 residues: CASTQGYEQYF. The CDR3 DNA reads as TGTGCCAGCACCCAGGGCTACGAGCAGTACTTC.

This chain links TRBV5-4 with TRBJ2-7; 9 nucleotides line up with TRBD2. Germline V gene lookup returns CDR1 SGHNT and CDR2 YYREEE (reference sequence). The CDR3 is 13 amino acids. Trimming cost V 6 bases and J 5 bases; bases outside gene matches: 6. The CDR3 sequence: CASKVAGAHEQYF. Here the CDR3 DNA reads TGTGCCAGCAAAGTAGCGGGGGCTCACGAGCAGTACTTC. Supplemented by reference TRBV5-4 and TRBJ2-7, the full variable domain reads ETGVTQSPTHLIKTRGQQVTLRCSSQSGHNTVSWYQQALGQGPQFIFQYYREEENGRGNFPPRFSGLQFPNYSSELNVNALELDDSALYLCASKVAGAHEQYFGPGTRLTVT.

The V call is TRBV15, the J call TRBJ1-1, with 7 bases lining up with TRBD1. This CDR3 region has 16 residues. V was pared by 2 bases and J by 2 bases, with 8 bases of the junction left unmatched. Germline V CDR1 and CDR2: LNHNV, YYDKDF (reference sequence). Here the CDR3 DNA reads TGTGCCACCAGCAGATTCCTGACAGGGCCTAACACTGAAGCTTTCTTT. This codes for CATSRFLTGPNTEAFF.

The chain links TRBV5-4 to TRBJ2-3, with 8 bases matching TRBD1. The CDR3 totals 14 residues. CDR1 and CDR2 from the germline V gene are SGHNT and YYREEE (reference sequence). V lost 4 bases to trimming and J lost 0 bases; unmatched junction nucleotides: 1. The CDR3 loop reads CASSTGGSTDTQYF. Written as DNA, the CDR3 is TGTGCCAGCAGCACAGGGGGTAGCACAGATACGCAGTATTTT.